This TCR beta chain was captured by sequencing in a study of CD8 T cells in Susac syndrome (dated by TCRdb to between 2017 and 2020). Regarding the research as a whole: The study used repertoire sequencing to test whether antigen drove CD8+ T cell activation and differentiation in Susac syndrome.

With respect to this clonotype: Its recognized antigen is unknown. Per-base quality was not reported, and no clone a single base away is much larger than it.

The paper's findings and limits, for the study overall: The study acknowledged that relatively few individuals were included in the TCR sequencing and HLA analysis.

RNA was extracted using the RNeasy kit, and about 0.45 to 1 ug of the RNA was reverse transcribed with random hexamers. TCR beta CDR3 regions were amplified with the immunoSEQ multiplex PCR assay covering 54 Vbeta and 13 Jbeta segments. Bias from PCR amplification was corrected by using a synthetic template baseline for primer optimization and for computational correction. The published analysis was carried out like this. Only productive sequences were kept, with reads annotated to V, D and J genes according to IMGT and analyzed in immunoSEQ Analyzer. Clonality was computed as one minus Shannon entropy normalized by log2 of the number of productive unique sequences. For each patient and control, public and private clones were evaluated within the 100 most prevalent clones. Clones were defined as Susac-specific when absent from the healthy and MS cohorts, from over a thousand published viral clones and from other ImmuneACCESS disease sequences. The public sequencing data were trimmed at Q25 with fastp and processed into clonotypes with MiXCR by TCRdb, which kept only in-frame beta chains. One record per CDR3 amino acid sequence lists the most common genes and DNA. The V and J calls reflect TCRdb's pipeline rather than the authors' work. This sample is represented by 100,000 to 150,000 distinct CDR3 sequences; nearly 95% of them were singletons. The top ten clonotypes cover around 0.12% of the sample.

Peripheral blood CD8+ and CD4+ T cells from healthy donors, Susac syndrome patients and multiple sclerosis patients were profiled by high-throughput TCR beta sequencing. Healthy donors were age- and sex-matched controls. Bulk CD8+ and CD4+ T cells were purified magnetically by negative isolation, whereas CD8+ TEMRA cells were enriched by FACS. Blood was drawn into EDTA tubes, processed within 24 hours, and PBMCs were isolated by density gradient centrifugation. PBMCs intended for TCR sequencing were cryopreserved in liquid nitrogen and thawed later in a water bath at 37 degrees C. The sorted or isolated CD4+, CD8+ and CD8+ TEMRA cells had a purity of 90% or higher. The CDR3 measures 16 amino acids from cysteine to phenylalanine. Just the 48-base CDR3 DNA is kept, in frame starting at base 1. Trimmed from V: 3 bases; trimmed from J: 1 base; junction bases lacking a gene match: 4.

The receptor was isolated from a human donor in good health. The chain was built from TRBV12-3 or TRBV12-4 and TRBJ2-7; 12 central bases correspond to TRBD2. Material: CD4+ T cells from PBMCs. At the DNA level, the sequence is TGTGCCAGCAGTTTTGGGGGACTAGCGGGTTCCTACGAGCAGTACTTC. Its translation is CASSFGGLAGSYEQYF.